Presented here are 24 T cell receptor beta chains from one specimen sequenced in a study of T and B cells in COVID-19 patients. Each TRB amplification used about 230-550 ng of genomic DNA from blood. TRB rearrangements were amplified by multiplex PCR with BIOMED2 TRB-A/B primers. Each CDR3 protein gets one entry after TCRdb re-called the multiplex PCR reads with MiXCR. This table holds some 13,000 distinct CDR3 sequences, about 25% found once. The specimen was blood. These receptors were collected from a human donor who had recovered from COVID-19.

The DNA of the CDR3 is TGTGCCAGCAGGCCGGGGCAGGGGTTGAATGAGCAGTTCTTC. As protein: CASRPGQGLNEQFF. The chain recombines TRBV27 with TRBJ2-1; the D gene is possibly TRBD1 (6 bases). The germline gives CDR1 MNHEY, CDR2 SMNVEV (reference sequence). This CDR3 has 14 amino acids. V was clipped by 6 bases and J by 7 bases, with 16 bases between them.

By sample share, this clonotype is medium-sized. The J gene is TRBJ2-7, the V gene TRBV29-1, with 7 bases that match TRBD1. Trimming cost V 2 bases and J 3 bases; bases outside gene matches: 4. Germline V gene lookup returns CDR1 SQVTM and CDR2 ANQGSEA. The CDR3 runs 13 residues. The CDR3 is CSVETAGGYEQYF. The CDR3 bases are TGCAGCGTTGAAACCGCAGGGGGCTACGAGCAGTACTTC.

Only a few counts were recorded for this clonotype. V usage is TRBV20-1 and J usage is TRBJ2-1, with no clear D. The germline gives CDR1 DFQATT, CDR2 SNEGSKA (reference sequence). This CDR3 spans 14 amino acids. Trimming removed 6 bases from V and 4 bases from J, with 16 bases in between. CDR3 sequence reads: CSAPNRSWYNEQFF. DNA of the CDR3: TGCAGTGCCCCCAATCGGTCATGGTACAATGAGCAGTTCTTC.

The rearrangement joins TRBV6-2 or TRBV6-3 to TRBJ2-5; perhaps TRBD2 as D (6 bases). The germline V and J ends were trimmed by 0 bases and 7 bases, with 24 bases remaining between them. Germline values: CDR1 MNHEY, CDR2 SVGEGT. CDR3 size: 18 residues. The DNA for the CDR3 is TGTGCCAGCAGTTACTCGACGGTTCACCGCGGGGACTTTAGGACCCAGTACTTC. Its protein product is CASSYSTVHRGDFRTQYF.

This clonotype ranks as medium-sized. The V gene is TRBV27, the J gene TRBJ2-5; no clear D gene. Trimming removed 6 bases from V and 6 bases from J, with 5 bases in between. This CDR3 is built from 10 residues. Germline V lookup: CDR1 MNHEY, CDR2 SMNVEV (reference sequence). The CDR3, as DNA: TGTGCCAGCAGGGGGAAGACCCAGTACTTC. Protein product: CASRGKTQYF.

Within the sample, this clonotype is medium-sized (0.01 to 0.1%). This chain links TRBV15 with TRBJ2-7, with D unresolved. CDR3 length: 15 amino acids. CDR1 LNHNV and CDR2 YYDKDF come from the germline V gene (reference sequence). V was clipped by 1 base and J by 1 base, with 11 bases between them. This CDR3 reads CATSRAGGGSYEQYF. The CDR3 coding sequence is TGTGCCACCAGCAGAGCCGGCGGCGGATCCTACGAGCAGTACTTC.

This clonotype was counted ten times or more. V and J are TRBV5-5 and TRBJ1-3; D ambiguous. The CDR3 has 15 residues. Germline V gene sequence: CDR1 SGHKS, CDR2 YYEKEE (reference sequence). The V gene lost 5 bases and the J gene lost 1 base, with 13 bases spanning the gap. CDR3 in amino acids: CASSLSRGSGNTIYF. As DNA, the CDR3 is TGTGCCAGCAGTTTAAGCCGTGGGTCTGGAAACACCATATATTTT. The full variable domain, rest sourced from reference TRBV5-5 and TRBJ1-3, is DAGVTQSPTHLIKTRGQQVTLRCSPISGHKSVSWYQQVLGQGPQFIFQYYEKEERGRGNFPDRFSARQFPNYSSELNVNALLLGDSALYLCASSLSRGSGNTIYFGEGSWLTVV.

The chain carries TRBV7-2 and TRBJ1-6; TRBD1 is a possible D gene (5 bases). V lost 3 bases and J 8 bases, leaving 20 bases between the germline ends. Looked up from germline, CDR1 is SGHTA and CDR2 is FQGNSA. There are 17 residues in the CDR3. The CDR3 reads CASSFYRQRTLHSPLHF. CDR3 in DNA: TGTGCCAGCAGCTTCTACAGGCAGAGGACTTTGCATTCACCCCTCCACTTT.

This clonotype ranks as medium-sized. The chain is built from TRBV7-9 and TRBJ2-6, with D tentatively TRBD1 (6 bases). The V and J ends lost 6 bases and 2 bases respectively, with 11 bases between them. CDR3 length: 15 residues. Germline-derived CDR1 and CDR2 are SEHNR and FQNEAQ (reference sequence). The CDR3 nucleotides read TGTGCCAGCAGTCACAGGGTAGCTGGGGCCAACGTCCTGACTTTC. Protein sequence: CASSHRVAGANVLTF.

This clonotype was detected many times. The V gene is TRBV6-1, the J gene TRBJ1-4; no clear D gene. V was clipped by 7 bases and J by 3 bases, with 12 bases between them. CDR1 is MNHNS, CDR2 SASEGT, per germline. The CDR3 covers 14 residues. The CDR3 protein is CASIRFRANEKLFF. CDR3 in DNA: TGTGCCAGCATCCGATTTAGGGCTAATGAAAAACTGTTTTTT.

By sample share, this clonotype is medium-sized. The CDR3 DNA sequence: TGTGCCAGTACGGCGGTCACCTACAATGAGCAGTTCTTC. Translated, it gives CASTAVTYNEQFF. V usage is TRBV19 and J usage is TRBJ2-1; D is ambiguous. Trimming removed 7 bases from V and 2 bases from J, with 9 bases in between. The CDR3 consists of 13 residues. Germline V gives CDR1 LNHDA, CDR2 SQIVND (reference sequence).

By share, this clonotype ranks as medium-sized. The chain uses TRBV29-1 and TRBJ2-7; D gene ambiguous. V was shortened by 4 bases and J by 2 bases, with 12 bases between the two germline ends. CDR1 and CDR2 (germline): SQVTM, ANQGSEA. The CDR3 length is 13 residues. The CDR3 region is CSVAIQAAYEQYF. The CDR3 region has the DNA TGCAGCGTTGCTATCCAGGCGGCCTACGAGCAGTACTTC.

The V gene is TRBV27, the J gene TRBJ2-3; the match to TRBD1 covers 7 bases. The trim removed 5 bases at V and 1 base at J, leaving 15 bases unmatched. Germline values: CDR1 MNHEY, CDR2 SMNVEV (reference sequence). CDR3 length equals 18 residues. CDR3 bases: TGTGCCAGCAGTAACGGCGACAGGGTGTGGTATCGCACAGATACGCAGTATTTT. Translated, it gives CASSNGDRVWYRTDTQYF.

The chain recombines TRBV20-1 with TRBJ2-1, with TRBD2 as a possible D gene (6 bases). The germline CDR1 and CDR2 sequences are DFQATT and SNEGSKA (reference sequence). This CDR3 is 19 amino acids long. The V end lost 0 bases, the J end lost 7 bases, and 28 bases lay between the germline ends. CDR3 protein: CSARDLTMGLAPLGNEQFF. The CDR3 DNA reads as TGCAGTGCTAGAGATCTTACGATGGGGCTAGCGCCATTGGGGAATGAGCAGTTCTTC.

The chain joins TRBV20-1 to TRBJ1-6; no clear D. The CDR3 totals 13 residues. Germline lookup yields CDR1 DFQATT and CDR2 SNEGSKA (reference sequence). V was cut by 4 bases and J by 9 bases, with 13 bases left in between. As DNA, the CDR3 is TGCAGTGCTATTCTGGGAGTCGGTTCACCCCTCCACTTT. This gives the protein CSAILGVGSPLHF.

The chain recombines TRBV27 with TRBJ1-2; tentatively, D is TRBD1 (5 bases). There are 16 residues in the CDR3. V was cut by 2 bases and J by 2 bases, with 15 bases left in between. CDR1 MNHEY and CDR2 SMNVEV come from the germline V gene (reference sequence). CDR3: CASSLKGQDTNYGYTF. As DNA, the CDR3 is TGTGCCAGCAGTTTAAAGGGTCAGGACACCAACTATGGCTACACCTTC.

In DNA form, the CDR3 reads TGTGCCAGCATGGTAGCGCTGCCCTACAATGAGCAGTTCTTC. This sequence encodes CASMVALPYNEQFF. V is TRBV2 and J is TRBJ2-1; possibly TRBD2 for D (5 bases). The CDR3 runs to 14 residues. Germline assignment: CDR1 SNHLY and CDR2 FYNNEI. V lost 7 bases, J lost 2 bases, and 12 bases lay in between.

The sample holds many counts of this clonotype. V usage is TRBV6-1 and J usage is TRBJ2-7, with D perhaps assigned TRBD1 or TRBD2 (5 bases each). The CDR3 spans 15 residues. Germline V gene sequence: CDR1 MNHNS, CDR2 SASEGT. With 0 bases removed from V and 5 bases from J, the gap between germline ends came to 14 bases. The CDR3 DNA follows: TGTGCCAGCAGTGAAGCGGGATGGGGGATGGACGAGCAGTACTTC. Amino acids: CASSEAGWGMDEQYF.

The V gene is TRBV10-3, the J gene TRBJ2-1; TRBD1 agrees at 9 bases. The CDR3 covers 12 residues. J was trimmed by 13 bases and V by 7 bases; bases with no gene match: 8. Per germline, CDR1 ENHRY and CDR2 SYGVKD. The CDR3 reads CAITTGGDLQFF. CDR3 sequence (DNA): TGTGCCATCACAACAGGGGGCGACCTACAGTTCTTC.

In its sample, this clonotype is medium-sized. The V gene is TRBV13, the J gene TRBJ2-3, with 10 bases identical to TRBD2. From germline, CDR1 is PRHDT and CDR2 FYEKMQ (reference sequence). V lost 3 bases to trimming and J lost 2 bases; unmatched junction nucleotides: 11. There are 18 residues in the CDR3. CDR3 DNA: TGTGCCAGCAGCTTTGGGTCTAGCGGGGGAGACCCCACAGATACGCAGTATTTT. This codes for CASSFGSSGGDPTDTQYF. Supplemented by reference TRBV13 and TRBJ2-3, the full variable domain reads AAGVIQSPRHLIKEKRETATLKCYPIPRHDTVYWYQQGPGQDPQFLISFYEKMQSDKGSIPDRFSAQQFSDYHSELNMSSLELGDSALYFCASSFGSSGGDPTDTQYFGPGTRLTVL.

This clonotype counts as medium-sized. The V and J genes are TRBV12-3 or TRBV12-4 and TRBJ2-2; 12 nucleotides agree with TRBD2. The CDR3 length is 14 residues. Trimming took 11 bases from V and 4 from J; bases not matched to a gene: 5. CDR3 region: CAGQTSGGTGELFF. The CDR3 DNA is TGTGCCGGCCAGACTAGCGGGGGCACCGGGGAGCTGTTTTTT.

The chain recombines TRBV15 with TRBJ2-5; D is possibly TRBD1 (7 bases). V lost 6 bases and J lost 5, with 13 bases in between. Germline loops: CDR1 LNHNV, CDR2 YYDKDF (reference sequence). This CDR3 region has 13 residues. The CDR3 protein is CATRTGRWETQYF. CDR3 bases: TGTGCCACCAGGACAGGGAGGTGGGAGACCCAGTACTTC.

This chain connects TRBV11-2 to TRBJ2-1; D is perhaps TRBD2 (6 bases). Trimming cost V 0 bases and J 7 bases, with 13 bases left between them. CDR3 length: 15 residues. The V gene's germline CDR1 is SGHAT and CDR2 FQNNGV. The CDR3 protein is CASSLDTGAWNEQFF. The CDR3 DNA sequence: TGTGCCAGCAGCTTAGATACGGGAGCTTGGAATGAGCAGTTCTTC.

The chain employs TRBV19 and TRBJ2-5; the match to TRBD2 covers 11 bases. Germline CDR1 and CDR2: LNHDA and SQIVND (reference sequence). The V segment lost 3 bases and the J segment 5 bases; nucleotides outside the gene matches: 2. CDR3 length: 14 residues. DNA of the CDR3: TGTGCCAGTAGTATTAGCGGGGGGGCGGAGACCCAGTACTTC. It codes for CASSISGGAETQYF.